The sequence of this TCR beta chain was determined in a study of blood T cell repertoires in COVID-19. About the study: Donors in the United States, Italy and Spain gave samples during acute or convalescent COVID-19. T cells, B-cell-depleted T cells, or PBMCs provided the cDNA or gDNA that served as material.

Libraries were prepared by immunoSEQ multiplex PCR; TCRdb keeps only in-frame clonotypes and omits some of them. Here the sample spans 350,000 or so clones, about 87% being singletons. The CDR3 length is 12 residues. The germline CDR1 and CDR2 sequences are LGHDT and YNNKEL (reference sequence). Trimming took off 4 bases at V and 7 bases at J, with 8 bases between the two ends. The chain joins TRBV3-1 (or the pseudogene TRBV3-2) to TRBJ1-5; D uncertain. The sequencing input was peripheral blood. The receptor was isolated from a woman aged 25 to 39 with COVID-19, enrolled during active disease. CDR3: CASSLTGQPQHF. CDR3 in DNA: TGTGCCAGCAGCCTTACGGGACAGCCCCAGCATTTT.